This T cell receptor (beta chain) is drawn from a study of CD8+ T cells in alopecia areata. Study conclusions and caveats: During tofacitinib treatment, many expanded lesional clones remained in scalp and blood.

CDR1 and CDR2 (germline): SGDLS, YYNGEE. The V gene lost 5 bases and the J gene lost 1 base, with 9 bases spanning the gap. The CDR3 extends over 13 amino acids. RNA, once extracted, was reverse transcribed into cDNA for use as the sequencing template. Clones were read by immunoSEQ multiplex PCR, and TCRdb kept only the in-frame ones, dropping some. The data hold 190,000 or so clones, with roughly 61% observed a single time. Treatment of the sample: oral pan-JAK inhibitor, 5-10 mg twice daily. As part of sample collection, lesional scalp punch biopsies and peripheral blood were taken from alopecia areata patients. Notes on this clone: Antigen: not known.

The V gene is TRBV9, the J gene TRBJ1-1, with D possibly TRBD1 on 6 matching bases. The input for sequencing was CD8+ T cells sorted from blood, taken at week 24, from a patient treated with tofacitinib. The receptor was derived from a human donor with alopecia areata. CDR3 amino acids: CASSPQGNTEAFF. CDR3 bases: TGTGCCAGCAGTCCACAGGGGAACACTGAAGCTTTCTTT.